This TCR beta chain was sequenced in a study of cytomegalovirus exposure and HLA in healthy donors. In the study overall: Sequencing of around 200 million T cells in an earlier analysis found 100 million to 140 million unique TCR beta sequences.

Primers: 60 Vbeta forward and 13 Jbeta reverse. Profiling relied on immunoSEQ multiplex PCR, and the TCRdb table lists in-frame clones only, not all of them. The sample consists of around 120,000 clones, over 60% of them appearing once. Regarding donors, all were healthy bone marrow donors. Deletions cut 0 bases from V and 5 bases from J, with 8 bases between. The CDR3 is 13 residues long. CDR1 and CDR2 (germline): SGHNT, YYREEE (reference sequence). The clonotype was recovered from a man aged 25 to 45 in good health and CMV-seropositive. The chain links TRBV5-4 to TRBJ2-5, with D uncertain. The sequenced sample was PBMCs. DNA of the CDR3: TGTGCCAGCAGCTTGGCTCAGGTGGAGACCCAGTACTTC. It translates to CASSLAQVETQYF.